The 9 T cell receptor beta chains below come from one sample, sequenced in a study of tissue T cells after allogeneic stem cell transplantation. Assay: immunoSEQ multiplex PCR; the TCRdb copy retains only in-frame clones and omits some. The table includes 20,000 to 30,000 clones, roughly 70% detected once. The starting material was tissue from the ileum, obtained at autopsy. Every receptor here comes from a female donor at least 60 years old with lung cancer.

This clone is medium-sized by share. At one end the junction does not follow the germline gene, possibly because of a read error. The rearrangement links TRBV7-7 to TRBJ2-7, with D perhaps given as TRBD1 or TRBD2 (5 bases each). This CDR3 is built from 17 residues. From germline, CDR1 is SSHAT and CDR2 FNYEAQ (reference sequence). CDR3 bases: TGTGCTAGCAGCTTAGGGCCCGGGTCGGGACCCGCTAGCGAGCAGTACTTC. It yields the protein CASSLGPGSGPASEQYF.

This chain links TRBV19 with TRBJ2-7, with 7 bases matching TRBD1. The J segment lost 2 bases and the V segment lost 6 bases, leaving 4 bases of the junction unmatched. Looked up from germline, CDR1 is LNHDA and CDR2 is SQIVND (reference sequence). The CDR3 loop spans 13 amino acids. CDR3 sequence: CASSPGQPYEQYF. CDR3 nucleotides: TGTGCCAGTAGCCCGGGACAGCCCTACGAGCAGTACTTC.

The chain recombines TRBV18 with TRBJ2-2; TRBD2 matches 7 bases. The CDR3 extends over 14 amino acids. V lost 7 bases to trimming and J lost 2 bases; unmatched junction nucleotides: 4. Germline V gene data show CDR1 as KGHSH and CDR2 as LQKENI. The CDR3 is CASCPGGNTGELFF. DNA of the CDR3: TGTGCCAGCTGTCCGGGGGGAAACACCGGGGAGCTGTTTTTT.

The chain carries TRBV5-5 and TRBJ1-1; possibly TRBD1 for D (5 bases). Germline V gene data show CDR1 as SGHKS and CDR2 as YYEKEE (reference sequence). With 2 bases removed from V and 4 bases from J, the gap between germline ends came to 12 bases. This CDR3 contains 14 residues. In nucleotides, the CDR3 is TGTGCCAGCAGCTTCTTGCAGGGATCCACTGAAGCTTTCTTT. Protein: CASSFLQGSTEAFF.

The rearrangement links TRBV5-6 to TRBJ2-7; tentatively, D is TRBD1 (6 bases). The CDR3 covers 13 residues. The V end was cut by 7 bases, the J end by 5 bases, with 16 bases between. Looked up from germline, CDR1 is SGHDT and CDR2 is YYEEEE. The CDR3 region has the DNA TGTGCCAGCTACAGGCAGGGGCGGGACGAGCAGTACTTC. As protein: CASYRQGRDEQYF.

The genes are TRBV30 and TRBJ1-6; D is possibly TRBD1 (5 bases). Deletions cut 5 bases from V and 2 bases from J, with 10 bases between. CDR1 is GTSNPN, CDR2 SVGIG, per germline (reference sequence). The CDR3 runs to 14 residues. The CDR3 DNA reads TGTGCCTGGTCAGGGAGCGCCTATAATTCACCCCTCCACTTT. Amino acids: CAWSGSAYNSPLHF.

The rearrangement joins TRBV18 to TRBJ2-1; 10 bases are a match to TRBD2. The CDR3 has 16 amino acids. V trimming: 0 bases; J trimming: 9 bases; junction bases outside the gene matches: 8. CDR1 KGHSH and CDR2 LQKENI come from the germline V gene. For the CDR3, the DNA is TGTGCCAGCTCACCACCATCGGCTAGCGGGAGAGTTGAGCAGTTCTTC. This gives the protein CASSPPSASGRVEQFF.

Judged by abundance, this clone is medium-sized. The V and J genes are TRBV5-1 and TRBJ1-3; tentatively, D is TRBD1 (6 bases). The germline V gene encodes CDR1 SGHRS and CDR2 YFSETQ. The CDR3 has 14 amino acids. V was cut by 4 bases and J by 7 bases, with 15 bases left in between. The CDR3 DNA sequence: TGCGCCAGCAGCCTCGGGACACCCGGGAACACCATATATTTT. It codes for CASSLGTPGNTIYF.

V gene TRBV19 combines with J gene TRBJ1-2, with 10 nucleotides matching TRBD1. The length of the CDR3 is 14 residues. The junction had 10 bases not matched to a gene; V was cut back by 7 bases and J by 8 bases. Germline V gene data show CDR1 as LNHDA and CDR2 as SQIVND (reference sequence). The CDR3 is CASNDRGRSDGYTF. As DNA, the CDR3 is TGTGCCAGTAATGACAGGGGGCGTAGTGACGGCTACACCTTC.